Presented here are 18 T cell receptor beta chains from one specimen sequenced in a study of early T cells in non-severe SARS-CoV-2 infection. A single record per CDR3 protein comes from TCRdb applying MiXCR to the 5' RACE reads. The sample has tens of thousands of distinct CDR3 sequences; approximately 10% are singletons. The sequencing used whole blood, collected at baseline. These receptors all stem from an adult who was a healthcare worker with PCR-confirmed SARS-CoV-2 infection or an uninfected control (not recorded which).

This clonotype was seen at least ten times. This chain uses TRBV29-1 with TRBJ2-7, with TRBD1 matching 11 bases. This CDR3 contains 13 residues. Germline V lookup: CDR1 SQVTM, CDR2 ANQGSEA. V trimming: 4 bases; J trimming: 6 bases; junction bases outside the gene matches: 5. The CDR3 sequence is CSVVFGQGAEQYF. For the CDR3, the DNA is TGCAGCGTTGTCTTCGGACAGGGGGCCGAGCAGTACTTC.

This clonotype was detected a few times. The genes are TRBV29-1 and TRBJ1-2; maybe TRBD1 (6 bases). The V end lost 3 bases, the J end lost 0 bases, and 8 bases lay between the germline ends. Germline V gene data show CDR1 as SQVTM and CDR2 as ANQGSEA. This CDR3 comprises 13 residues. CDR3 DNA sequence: TGCAGCGTTGAGGGGGCAGCTAACTATGGCTACACCTTC. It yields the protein CSVEGAANYGYTF.

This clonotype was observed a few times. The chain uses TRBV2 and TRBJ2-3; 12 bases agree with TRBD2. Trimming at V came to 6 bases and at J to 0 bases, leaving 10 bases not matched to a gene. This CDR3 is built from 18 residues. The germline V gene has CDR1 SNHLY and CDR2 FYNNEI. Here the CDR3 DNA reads TGTGCCAGCAGCACCACTAGCGGGGGGCGAGTGAGCACAGATACGCAGTATTTT. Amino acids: CASSTTSGGRVSTDTQYF.

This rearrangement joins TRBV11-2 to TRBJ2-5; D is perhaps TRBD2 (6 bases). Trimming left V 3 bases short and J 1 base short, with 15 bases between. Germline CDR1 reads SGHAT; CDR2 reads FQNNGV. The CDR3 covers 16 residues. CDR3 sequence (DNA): TGTGCCAGCAGCTTTTTAGCGGCCCCAATCCAAGAGACCCAGTACTTC. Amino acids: CASSFLAAPIQETQYF.

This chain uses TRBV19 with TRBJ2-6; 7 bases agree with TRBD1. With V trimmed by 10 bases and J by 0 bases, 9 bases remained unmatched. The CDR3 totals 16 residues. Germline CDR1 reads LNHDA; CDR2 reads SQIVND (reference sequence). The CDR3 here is CATHRDRDSGANVLTF. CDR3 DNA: TGTGCCACCCACCGGGACAGAGACTCTGGGGCCAACGTCCTGACTTTC.

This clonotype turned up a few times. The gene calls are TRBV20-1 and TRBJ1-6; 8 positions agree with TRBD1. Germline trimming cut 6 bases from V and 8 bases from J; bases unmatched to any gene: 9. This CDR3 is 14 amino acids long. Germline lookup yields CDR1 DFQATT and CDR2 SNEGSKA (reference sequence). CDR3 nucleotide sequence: TGCAGTGCCCTTGGACAGGGCATGCATTCACCCCTCCACTTT. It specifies CSALGQGMHSPLHF.

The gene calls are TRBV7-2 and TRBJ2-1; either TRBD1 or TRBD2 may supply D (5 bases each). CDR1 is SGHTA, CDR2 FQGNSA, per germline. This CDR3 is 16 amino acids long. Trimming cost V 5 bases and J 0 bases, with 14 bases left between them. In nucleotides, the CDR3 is TGTGCCAGCAGCCCCCGTACTAGGGGCTCCTACAATGAGCAGTTCTTC. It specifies CASSPRTRGSYNEQFF.

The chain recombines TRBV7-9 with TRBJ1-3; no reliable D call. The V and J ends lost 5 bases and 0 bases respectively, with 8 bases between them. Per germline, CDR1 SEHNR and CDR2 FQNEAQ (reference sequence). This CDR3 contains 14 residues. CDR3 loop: CASSPPISGNTIYF. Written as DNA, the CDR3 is TGTGCCAGCAGCCCCCCGATCTCTGGAAACACCATATATTTT.

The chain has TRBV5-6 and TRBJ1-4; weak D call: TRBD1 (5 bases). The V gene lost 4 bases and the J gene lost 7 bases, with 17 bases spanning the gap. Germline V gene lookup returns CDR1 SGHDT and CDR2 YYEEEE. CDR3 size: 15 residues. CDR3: CASSPWGREIEKLFF. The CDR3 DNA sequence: TGTGCCAGCAGCCCATGGGGCAGAGAGATTGAAAAACTGTTTTTT.

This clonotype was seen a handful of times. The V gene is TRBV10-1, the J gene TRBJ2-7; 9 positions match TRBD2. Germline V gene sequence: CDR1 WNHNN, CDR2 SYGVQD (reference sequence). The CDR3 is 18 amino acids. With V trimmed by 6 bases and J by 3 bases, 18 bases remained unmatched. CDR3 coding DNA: TGCGCCAGCAGACGAAGAAGTAGCGGGGGCCCGACCCTCTACGAGCAGTACTTC. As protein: CASRRRSSGGPTLYEQYF.

CDR3 loop: CASSRGSEAFF. The CDR3 nucleotides read TGTGCCAGCAGCAGGGGGTCTGAAGCTTTCTTT. V gene TRBV12-3 or TRBV12-4 combines with J gene TRBJ1-1; the match to TRBD1 covers 7 bases. The CDR3 runs 11 residues. V lost 6 bases, J lost 6 bases, and 1 base stayed unmatched.

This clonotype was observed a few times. DNA for the CDR3: TGTGCCAGCTCACTAACGGACAAGAACACTGAAGCTTTCTTT. As protein: CASSLTDKNTEAFF. The J gene is TRBJ1-1, the V gene TRBV18; maybe TRBD1 (5 bases). Germline CDR1 is KGHSH and CDR2 is LQKENI. The CDR3 loop spans 14 amino acids. V lost 4 bases to trimming and J lost 1 base, with 10 bases between them. Together with reference TRBV18 and TRBJ1-1, the CDR3 gives the full variable domain: NAGVMQNPRHLVRRRGQEARLRCSPMKGHSHVYWYRQLPEEGLKFMVYLQKENIIDESGMPKERFSAEFPKEGPSILRIQQVVRGDSAAYFCASSLTDKNTEAFFGQGTRLTVV.

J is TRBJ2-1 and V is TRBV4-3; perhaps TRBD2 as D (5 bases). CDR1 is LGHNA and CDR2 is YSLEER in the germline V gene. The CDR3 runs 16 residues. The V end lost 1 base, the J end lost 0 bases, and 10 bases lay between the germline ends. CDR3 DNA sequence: TGCGCCAGCAGCCAAGGGACTTCCAGCTCCTACAATGAGCAGTTCTTC. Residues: CASSQGTSSSYNEQFF.

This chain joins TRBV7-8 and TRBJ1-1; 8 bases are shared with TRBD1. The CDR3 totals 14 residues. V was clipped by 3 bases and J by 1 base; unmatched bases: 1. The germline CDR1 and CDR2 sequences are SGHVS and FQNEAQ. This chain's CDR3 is CASSLGTGNTEAFF. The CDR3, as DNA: TGTGCCAGCAGCTTGGGGACAGGGAACACTGAAGCTTTCTTT.

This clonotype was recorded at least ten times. The CDR3 sequence is CASSRGINGEAFF. The CDR3 DNA is TGTGCCAGCTCACGGGGCATTAACGGTGAAGCTTTCTTT. The chain is built from TRBV18 and TRBJ1-1, with a possible D match to TRBD1 (5 bases). The V end was cut by 4 bases, the J end by 7 bases, with 13 bases between. Germline CDR1 KGHSH, CDR2 LQKENI. CDR3 size: 13 residues.

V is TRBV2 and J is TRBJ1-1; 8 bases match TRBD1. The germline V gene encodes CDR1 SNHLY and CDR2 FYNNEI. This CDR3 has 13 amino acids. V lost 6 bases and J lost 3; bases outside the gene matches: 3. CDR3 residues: CASRSTGDTEAFF. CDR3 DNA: TGTGCCAGCAGGTCGACAGGGGACACTGAAGCTTTCTTT.

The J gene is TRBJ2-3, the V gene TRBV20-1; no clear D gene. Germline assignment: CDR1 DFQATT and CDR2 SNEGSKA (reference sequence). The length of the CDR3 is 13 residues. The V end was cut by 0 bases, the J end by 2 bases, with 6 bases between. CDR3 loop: CSARDPSTDTQYF. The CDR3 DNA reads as TGCAGTGCTAGAGATCCATCCACAGATACGCAGTATTTT.

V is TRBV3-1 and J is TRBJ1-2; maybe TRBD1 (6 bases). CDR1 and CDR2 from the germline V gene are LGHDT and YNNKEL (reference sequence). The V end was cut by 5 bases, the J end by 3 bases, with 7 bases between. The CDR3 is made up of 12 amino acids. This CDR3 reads CASSGGHYGYTF. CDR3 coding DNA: TGTGCCAGCAGCGGGGGGCACTATGGCTACACCTTC. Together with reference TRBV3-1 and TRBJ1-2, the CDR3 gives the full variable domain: DTAVSQTPKYLVTQMGNDKSIKCEQNLGHDTMYWYKQDSKKFLKIMFSYNNKELIINETVPNRFSPKSPDKAHLNLHINSLELGDSAVYFCASSGGHYGYTFGSGTRLTVV.